The source of this T cell receptor (beta chain) is a study of neurological immune-mediated disorders. Study results and caveats: Phylogenetic grouping placed 18 of 34 multiple sclerosis patients' repertoires in one related-CDR3 cluster, a possible signature.

V was cut by 10 bases and J by 0 bases, with 15 bases left in between. Germline-derived CDR1 and CDR2 are ENHRY and SYGVKD. CDR3 size: 14 residues. Worth noting for this clonotype: Its antigen remains unidentified.

The cDNA was synthesized by 5'RACE incorporating 10-nucleotide random UMIs. One entry per CDR3 protein, called by TCRdb with MiXCR from the 5' RACE reads. The table includes some 66,000 distinct CDR3 sequences, roughly 4.8% detected once. Sequenced input: PBMCs. This rearrangement joins TRBV10-3 to TRBJ1-1; no clear D. This receptor was identified in a young man with multiple sclerosis. CDR3 coding DNA: TGTGCCACCATCCTGGGAAAGCTGAACACTGAAGCTTTCTTT. It encodes CATILGKLNTEAFF.